This is a list of T cell receptor beta chains from one sample in a study of blood T cell repertoires in COVID-19. Sequencing was performed with immunoSEQ multiplex PCR; in TCRdb, only in-frame clones are kept and a portion is missing. In the table there are some 220,000 clones, more than 75% of which are singletons. Sequences were obtained from peripheral blood. All receptors derive from a woman between 65 and 79 years old with COVID-19, enrolled during active disease. Each CDR3 is given with its conserved first and last residue. The D gene is left open where the match is weak. The listing skips clone size in some rows; elsewhere it reads once, few, many or a size class.

. TRBJ1-6 TRBV7-9 . CASSSDRTNSPLHF TGTGCCAGCAGCAGTGACAGGACGAATTCACCCCTCCACTTT
TRBD2 TRBJ2-1 TRBV19 . CASTPSGVSSYNEQFF TGTGCCAGTACCCCTAGCGGGGTGAGCTCCTACAATGAGCAGTTCTTC
TRBD1 TRBJ2-2 TRBV5-1 . CASSPWTGGRTGELFF TGCGCCAGCAGCCCATGGACAGGGGGACGCACCGGGGAGCTGTTTTTT
. TRBJ2-3 TRBV28 . CASSLLVGAVTRYTQYF TGTGCCAGCAGCCTACTGGTGGGGGCTGTGACCAGGTATACGCAGTATTTT
. TRBJ1-1 TRBV5-4 . CASSPKSGGTGLNTDAFF TGTGCCAGCAGCCCAAAGTCGGGGGGCACAGGTTTGAACACTGACGCTTTCTTT
. TRBJ1-1 TRBV11-2 . CASSLLGGRDTEAFF TGTGCCAGCAGCTTGTTAGGGGGACGGGACACTGAAGCTTTCTTT
TRBD1 TRBJ1-2 TRBV18 . CASSPTGSMNYGYTF TGTGCCAGCTCACCGACAGGGTCTATGAACTATGGCTACACCTTC
TRBD1 TRBJ1-2 TRBV5-1 . CASSQRTGGNGYTF TGCGCCAGCAGCCAAAGGACAGGGGGCAATGGCTACACCTTC
. TRBJ2-7 TRBV29-1 . CSVELDSYEQYF TGCAGCGTTGAACTGGACAGTTACGAGCAGTACTTC
. TRBJ1-2 TRBV2 . CASSARGGDGYTF TGTGCCAGCAGCGCCAGGGGCGGTGATGGCTACACCTTC
. TRBJ1-5 TRBV19 . CASSVAKVAGPLGNQPQHF TGTGCCAGTAGTGTGGCGAAGGTGGCAGGGCCCTTGGGCAATCAGCCCCAGCATTTT
. TRBJ2-4 TRBV24-1 few CATSDHSRSIQYF TGTGCCACCAGTGACCACTCGAGGAGCATTCAGTACTTC
. TRBJ1-5 TRBV6-2/TRBV6-3 few CASSYYFTGLDQPQHF TGTGCCAGCAGTTATTACTTCACAGGTCTGGATCAGCCCCAGCATTTT
. TRBJ2-7 TRBV2 once CASSEPAVQKRSYEQYF TGTGCCAGCAGTGAACCGGCTGTCCAAAAGCGCTCCTACGAGCAGTACTTC
TRBD1 TRBJ1-2 TRBV18 . CASSLGQGDGYTF TGTGCCAGCTCGCTTGGACAGGGGGATGGCTACACCTTC
. TRBJ2-7 TRBV12-5 . CASGLEPAPGLYEQYF TGTGCTAGTGGTTTGGAACCGGCCCCGGGACTTTACGAGCAGTACTTC
. TRBJ2-7 TRBV10-3 . CAISEGQTFGEQYF TGTGCCATCAGTGAGGGACAGACCTTCGGAGAGCAGTACTTC
TRBD1 TRBJ1-6 TRBV9 . CASSPRHSVQGDSPLHF TGTGCCAGCAGCCCACGACACTCAGTACAGGGGGATTCACCCCTCCACTTT
TRBD1 TRBJ1-2 TRBV28 . CASRTSTGGAHYGYTF TGTGCCAGCAGAACGTCGACAGGGGGCGCCCACTATGGCTACACCTTC
. TRBJ2-7 TRBV18 . CASSPRRGDSGEQYF TGTGCCAGCTCACCACGGCGCGGGGACTCGGGGGAGCAGTACTTC
. TRBJ1-5 TRBV19 . CASSSIIGLGGSNQPQHF TGTGCCAGTAGCTCGATAATAGGTCTAGGAGGGAGCAATCAGCCCCAGCATTTT
TRBD2 TRBJ2-7 TRBV7-2 few CASSLMRAGGPSYEQYF TGTGCCAGCAGCTTAATGAGGGCGGGAGGGCCTTCCTACGAGCAGTACTTC
TRBD2 TRBJ2-7 TRBV6-1 few CASSDSLAGGYEQYF TGTGCCAGCAGTGACAGCCTAGCGGGAGGATACGAGCAGTACTTC
TRBD1 TRBJ1-2 TRBV28 few CASTGGQGVQGRNGYTF TGTGCCAGCACGGGGGGACAGGGGGTTCAAGGGAGGAATGGCTACACCTTC
TRBD1 TRBJ2-5 TRBV4-1 . CASSQPWTGNRVAQYF TGCGCCAGCAGCCAACCTTGGACAGGGAATCGAGTGGCCCAGTACTTC
TRBD1 TRBJ1-5 TRBV19 . CASSRQGPQPQHF TGTGCCAGTAGTAGACAGGGACCTCAGCCCCAGCATTTT
TRBD2 TRBJ2-7 TRBV28 . CASTPGLAVNEQYF TGTGCCAGCACCCCGGGGCTAGCGGTGAACGAGCAGTACTTC
. TRBJ2-7 TRBV3-1/TRBV3-2 . CATGGGEWSEQYF TGTGCCACGGGTGGAGGGGAGTGGTCCGAGCAGTACTTC
. TRBJ2-1 TRBV4-2 . CASSLLSGVRFF TGTGCCAGCAGCCTTTTATCGGGAGTGCGGTTCTTC
TRBD1 TRBJ1-1 TRBV6-5 . CASRDKTGLFPEAFF TGTGCCAGCAGGGACAAGACAGGGTTGTTTCCTGAAGCTTTCTTT
TRBD1 TRBJ1-2 TRBV6-5 . CASSSRDSLYGYTF TGTGCCAGCAGTTCCCGGGACAGTCTCTATGGCTACACCTTC
TRBD1 TRBJ2-2 TRBV7-8 . CASSRGQGRMGELFF TGTGCCAGCAGCCGGGGACAGGGGCGGATGGGGGAGCTGTTTTTT
. TRBJ2-3 TRBV5-8 . CASSLRGVTDTQYF TGTGCCAGCAGCTTAAGAGGAGTCACAGATACGCAGTATTTT
. TRBJ2-7 TRBV5-1 . CASSLGTGVAEREQYF TGCGCCAGCAGCTTGGGGACCGGGGTAGCAGAACGGGAGCAGTACTTC
. TRBJ1-1 TRBV21-1 . CASSKAGDRGNTEAFF TGTGCCAGCAGCAAAGCCGGGGACAGGGGCAACACTGAAGCTTTCTTT
. TRBJ1-1 TRBV11-2 . CASSLTPRVTEAFF TGTGCCAGCAGCTTAACCCCACGAGTCACTGAAGCTTTCTTT
TRBD2 TRBJ2-7 TRBV30 . CAWSVLSGSTEQYF TGTGCCTGGAGTGTACTTAGCGGGAGCACCGAGCAGTACTTC
. TRBJ2-7 TRBV6-5 . CASSPVPGRGYEQYF TGTGCCAGCAGCCCGGTGCCAGGGCGAGGCTACGAGCAGTACTTC
. TRBJ1-5 TRBV12-3/TRBV12-4 . CASSLINNQPQHF TGTGCCAGCAGCCTAATAAACAATCAGCCCCAGCATTTT
TRBD2 TRBJ2-3 TRBV19 . CASSLGTSGRLSTDTQYF TGTGCCAGTAGTCTCGGGACTAGCGGGAGGCTAAGCACAGATACGCAGTATTTT
. TRBJ2-1 TRBV30 . CAWSVAAYNEQFF TGTGCCTGGAGTGTAGCAGCGTACAATGAGCAGTTCTTC
. TRBJ1-3 TRBV30 . CAWNHPSGPGNTIYF TGTGCCTGGAATCATCCATCTGGGCCTGGAAACACCATATATTTT
. TRBJ1-2 TRBV19 once CASSALGTRDGYTF TGTGCCAGTAGTGCGCTGGGGACAAGGGATGGCTACACCTTC
. TRBJ2-2 TRBV3-1/TRBV3-2 . CASSQGAAGELFF TGTGCCAGCAGCCAGGGGGCGGCCGGGGAGCTGTTTTTT
TRBD1 TRBJ2-5 TRBV5-1 . CASSLLKTGRGETQYF TGCGCCAGCAGCTTATTAAAGACAGGGCGAGGAGAGACCCAGTACTTC
TRBD2 TRBJ2-1 TRBV9 . CASSVEGAGVREQFF TGTGCCAGCAGCGTAGAAGGAGCGGGAGTACGTGAGCAGTTCTTC
. TRBJ2-2 TRBV7-2 once CASSLVRMSTGELFF TGTGCCAGCAGCTTAGTCAGGATGAGCACCGGGGAGCTGTTTTTT
TRBD1 TRBJ2-1 TRBV29-1 . CSVGGGQGINEQFF TGCAGCGTTGGGGGGGGACAGGGGATTAATGAGCAGTTCTTC
TRBD1 TRBJ2-1 TRBV28 . CASSSGQGGYNEQFF TGTGCCAGCAGTTCGGGACAGGGAGGCTACAATGAGCAGTTCTTC
TRBD1 TRBJ2-7 TRBV13 . CATTRGQGSAYEQYF TGTGCCACCACTAGGGGGCAGGGTTCTGCCTACGAGCAGTACTTC
. TRBJ1-5 TRBV2 . CASSEGTSNQPQHF TGTGCCAGCAGTGAGGGGACAAGCAATCAGCCCCAGCATTTT
. TRBJ2-2 TRBV30 many CAWSGTGAGLALGTGELFF TGTGCCTGGAGTGGGACAGGGGCCGGACTAGCGTTAGGTACCGGGGAGCTGTTTTTT
. TRBJ1-1 TRBV5-6 few CASSPSPVDTEAFF TGTGCCAGCAGCCCGTCGCCGGTGGACACTGAAGCTTTCTTT
. TRBJ1-2 TRBV6-5 once CASRKGGINYGYTF TGTGCCTCCCGGAAGGGCGGGATAAACTATGGCTACACCTTC
TRBD2 TRBJ2-7 TRBV7-3 . CASSLTPAGGGSEQYF TGTGCCAGCAGCTTAACGCCAGCGGGAGGAGGAAGCGAGCAGTACTTC
. TRBJ2-3 TRBV7-2 . CASSRPGITDTQYF TGTGCCAGCAGCAGACCGGGAATCACAGATACGCAGTATTTT
TRBD2 TRBJ2-2 TRBV5-5 once CASSLNPGTRGGELFF TGTGCCAGCAGCCTTAACCCCGGGACTAGAGGCGGGGAGCTGTTTTTT